Listed here is a single T cell receptor (beta chain). The data derive from a study of blood T cell repertoires in COVID-19. Background on the study: Whether acute or convalescent, the COVID-19 samples came from the United States, Italy and Spain.

V dropped 4 bases and J dropped 4; count of bases not matched to a gene: 2. CDR1 GTSNPN and CDR2 SVGIG come from the germline V gene (reference sequence). This CDR3 has 13 amino acids. The protocol was immunoSEQ multiplex PCR, while the TCRdb copy is restricted to in-frame clones and leaves out a portion. The sample includes 250,000 to 300,000 clones, 80% to 90% of them seen just once. The source material was peripheral blood. The chain uses TRBV30 and TRBJ2-1, with 9 bases matching TRBD2. The receptor was isolated from a woman aged 30 to 39 with active or convalescent COVID-19. The CDR3 DNA follows: TGTGCCTGGACAGCGGGGGGATACAATGAGCAGTTCTTC. It encodes CAWTAGGYNEQFF.